This record concerns one T cell receptor (beta chain) sequence. Trimming removed 6 bases from V and 3 bases from J, with 11 bases in between. The CDR3 covers 13 residues. TCRdb redid the calling of the RT-PCR reads with MiXCR, one entry per CDR3 protein. The sample has around 700,000 distinct CDR3 sequences, approximately 15% seen once. This rearrangement joins TRBV12-3 or TRBV12-4 to TRBJ1-1, with unresolved D. The sequence derives from a female donor in good health, serving as a healthy control. The sample was memory CD4+ T cells from blood. The CDR3 spells CASSPTIHTEAFF. The CDR3 nucleotides are TGTGCCAGCAGCCCGACAATCCACACTGAAGCTTTCTTT.